This T cell receptor (beta chain) was sequenced during a study of identical twins' blood T cells. Note on this clonotype: The antigen remains undetermined.

Study-wide points: Twins reportedly had markedly more similar V usage than unrelated donors, even among out-of-frame TCRbeta clonotypes.

One entry per CDR3 protein, called by TCRdb with MiXCR from the 5' RACE reads. The table lists 350,000 to 450,000 distinct CDR3 sequences, 25% to 35% of them singletons. This CDR3 spans 11 amino acids. Germline CDR1 reads DFQATT; CDR2 reads SNEGSKA (reference sequence). V was trimmed by 5 bases and J by 5 bases, leaving 10 bases between them. The rearrangement joins TRBV20-1 to TRBJ2-7; D may correspond to TRBD1 or TRBD2 (6 bases each). This clonotype was obtained from a woman aged 18-49 years in good health. Sequenced: PBMCs. The CDR3 DNA reads as TGCAGTGCTGAGGGGGGCCACGAGCAGTACTTC. Translating it yields CSAEGGHEQYF.